One sample yielded the 18 T cell receptor beta chains listed below, sequenced in a study of Graves' ophthalmopathy and Graves' hyperthyroidism (dated by TCRdb to 2016 to 2019). The run used an Illumina HiSeq 2000. TCR beta CDR3 regions were amplified from RNA transcripts for repertoire sequencing. A first-round RT-PCR used HTBI primers with the Qiagen OneStep RT-PCR kit, followed by a second-round multiplex PCR, size selection and purification. TCRdb applied fastp at Q25 and MiXCR to the public reads, then kept only in-frame beta chains. Every distinct CDR3 protein forms one entry, paired with its most common genes and DNA. This sample gives roughly 1.1 million distinct CDR3 sequences in total; roughly two fifths of them show up just once. More than 9.5% of the sample comes from the top ten. Sequences were obtained from peripheral blood or thyroid tissue (not recorded which). The source is an adult man with Graves' hyperthyroidism.

The chain joins TRBV29-1 to TRBJ1-1; a possible D gene is TRBD1 (5 bases). The V gene lost 7 bases and the J gene lost 4 bases, with 19 bases spanning the gap. Per germline, CDR1 SQVTM and CDR2 ANQGSEA. The CDR3 runs to 14 residues. In DNA, the CDR3 is TGCAGCGCTACCGACAGTTCCGGAGGCACTGAAGCTTTCTTT. Translated: CSATDSSGGTEAFF.

This clonotype has at least ten counts. This chain uses TRBV5-1 with TRBJ1-2; weak D call: TRBD1 (5 bases). V lost 3 bases, J lost 3 bases, and 15 bases lay in between. This CDR3 is built from 15 residues. In germline, CDR1 is SGHRS, CDR2 YFSETQ. The CDR3 region is CASSWGSGGDYGYTF. The CDR3 nucleotides are TGCGCCAGCAGCTGGGGGTCCGGGGGTGACTATGGCTACACCTTC.

The chain links TRBV6-5 to TRBJ2-2, with D possibly being TRBD1 (5 bases). The CDR3 runs to 14 residues. Germline loops: CDR1 MNHEY, CDR2 SVGAGI. V lost 5 bases and J lost 3, with 10 bases in between. CDR3 residues: CASSDDSYTGELFF. CDR3 nucleotide sequence: TGTGCCAGCAGTGACGACAGTTACACCGGGGAGCTGTTTTTT.

This clonotype has just a few counts. This chain joins TRBV7-2 and TRBJ2-7, with 8 bases lining up with TRBD2. After removal of 3 bases from V and 2 bases from J, the junction contained 3 bases not matched to a gene. CDR1 is SGHTA and CDR2 is FQGNSA in the germline V gene. The CDR3 runs to 14 residues. CDR3 DNA sequence: TGTGCCAGCAGCTTCCGGGAGGGAGCCTACGAGCAGTACTTC. It encodes CASSFREGAYEQYF. Full variable domain (outside the CDR3, taken from reference TRBV7-2 and TRBJ2-7): GAGVSQSPSNKVTEKGKDVELRCDPISGHTALYWYRQSLGQGLEFLIYFQGNSAPDKSGLPSDRFSAERTGGSVSTLTIQRTQQEDSAVYLCASSFREGAYEQYFGPGTRLTVT.

Worth noting for this clonotype: Given a much more abundant clone one base away, this may be a read error. This chain joins TRBV7-9 and TRBJ1-6; 10 bases are a match to TRBD1. The CDR3 runs to 15 residues. Germline CDR1 is SEHNR and CDR2 is FQNEAQ (reference sequence). The CDR3 DNA sequence: TGTGCCAGCAGTAATATGGGACAGGGGAGATCACTCCTCCACTTT. Translating gives CASSNMGQGRSLLHF.

The sample holds many counts of this clonotype. This chain links TRBV7-8 with TRBJ2-5; D not certain. The CDR3 covers 14 residues. V was clipped by 5 bases and J by 1 base, with 11 bases between them. Germline V gene sequence: CDR1 SGHVS, CDR2 FQNEAQ. CDR3 in amino acids: CASSPMGLQETQYF. CDR3 bases: TGTGCCAGCAGCCCCATGGGTCTCCAAGAGACCCAGTACTTC.

In the case of this clonotype: One junction end does not reproduce the germline sequence, and a read error may be involved. This chain connects TRBV11-2 to TRBJ1-2; D gene uncertain. Germline lookup yields CDR1 SGHAT and CDR2 FQNNGV. The CDR3 sequence is 13 residues long. As DNA, the CDR3 is TGTGCCAGCAGCTTAGCTTCAGGCCAGTTATCGGTCTTC. It yields the protein CASSLASGQLSVF.

J is TRBJ2-5 and V is TRBV24-1; a possible D gene is TRBD2 (5 bases). V was trimmed by 10 bases and J by 5 bases, leaving 19 bases between them. Germline V gene lookup returns CDR1 KGHDR and CDR2 SFDVKD. The CDR3 contains 14 residues. CDR3 amino acids: CATGTEQRWETQYF. The CDR3 region has the DNA TGTGCCACGGGAACCGAACAGCGGTGGGAGACCCAGTACTTC.

This clonotype was observed many times. The V call is TRBV29-1, the J call TRBJ2-7, with D possibly being TRBD2 (5 bases). This CDR3 comprises 14 residues. The germline V and J ends were trimmed by 1 base and 6 bases, with 16 bases remaining between them. From germline, CDR1 is SQVTM and CDR2 ANQGSEA. The DNA for the CDR3 is TGCAGCGTTGAAGCGACCGGGGTCGGTCTCGAGCAGTACTTC. It yields the protein CSVEATGVGLEQYF.

This clonotype was recorded a few times. The V gene is TRBV5-1, the J gene TRBJ2-2; D tentatively fits TRBD1 or TRBD2 (5 bases each). Trimming pared 3 bases from V and 6 bases from J, leaving 12 bases between. CDR3 length: 14 residues. Looked up from germline, CDR1 is SGHRS and CDR2 is YFSETQ. The CDR3 coding sequence is TGCGCCAGCAGCTGGGGGATAGACCCCGGGGAGCTGTTTTTT. Translated, it gives CASSWGIDPGELFF.

This clonotype was detected ten times or more. The CDR3, as DNA: TGTGCCAGCACCTTAGGCGGGATATCGGGCGAGCAGTACTTC. Its protein is CASTLGGISGEQYF. V usage is TRBV12-3 or TRBV12-4 and J usage is TRBJ2-7; D perhaps matches TRBD2 (6 bases). Trimming took 7 bases from V and 6 from J, leaving 19 bases between them. The CDR3 is made up of 14 amino acids.

This clonotype was seen more than once but under ten times. The gene calls are TRBV6-6 and TRBJ2-6; the D is unclear. The CDR3 contains 15 residues. Germline assignment: CDR1 MNHNY and CDR2 SVGAGI (reference sequence). The V end lost 0 bases, the J end lost 0 bases, and 3 bases lay between the germline ends. The CDR3 is CASSYSVSGANVLTF. The CDR3 DNA sequence: TGTGCCAGCAGTTACTCCGTCTCTGGGGCCAACGTCCTGACTTTC.

This clonotype was picked up many times. This chain joins TRBV19 and TRBJ1-1; D might be TRBD1 (5 bases). Germline CDR1 reads LNHDA; CDR2 reads SQIVND (reference sequence). The length of the CDR3 is 15 residues. Trimming pared 3 bases from V and 5 bases from J, leaving 16 bases between. CDR3 sequence: CASSILGTTETEAFF. The CDR3 nucleotides are TGTGCCAGTAGTATTCTTGGGACGACGGAAACTGAAGCTTTCTTT.

This clonotype was found a few times. This chain joins TRBV3-1 and TRBJ2-7; D remains ambiguous. The CDR3 has 14 amino acids. Germline V CDR1 and CDR2: LGHDT, YNNKEL (reference sequence). Trimming pared 1 base from V and 6 bases from J, leaving 13 bases between. CDR3 nucleotide sequence: TGTGCCAGCAGCCAAGGCCGGCGTGGAATCGAGCAGTACTTC. Translating it yields CASSQGRRGIEQYF.

The chain recombines TRBV25-1 with TRBJ1-2; 9 bases line up with TRBD1. The germline V gene encodes CDR1 MGHDK and CDR2 SYGVNS. This CDR3 is built from 14 residues. V lost 10 bases, J lost 4 bases, and 10 bases stayed unmatched. CDR3 sequence (DNA): TGTGCCAACACACCGGGACAGGGAGCCTATGGCTACACCTTC. Amino acids: CANTPGQGAYGYTF.

Of note for this clonotype: A much larger clone sits a single nucleotide away, making a read error possible. The chain employs TRBV19 and TRBJ2-2; a weak D match, TRBD2 (5 bases). Germline V CDR1 and CDR2: LNHDA, SQIVND (reference sequence). The CDR3 spans 15 residues. The CDR3 here is CASSRKSGITEELFF. CDR3 nucleotide sequence: TGTGCCAGCAGCCGAAAATCGGGGATCACCGAGGAGCTGTTTTTT.

This clonotype was recorded at least ten times. The chain uses TRBV7-9 and TRBJ2-7; D is ambiguous. Germline V gene sequence: CDR1 SEHNR, CDR2 FQNEAQ (reference sequence). The CDR3 spans 14 residues. The ends were cut back, 5 bases at V and 8 bases at J, with 19 bases in the middle. Here the CDR3 DNA reads TGTGCCAGCAGCCCGCGTTACCTTCCTTCCCAGCAGTACTTC. Protein: CASSPRYLPSQQYF.

This clonotype was observed many times. The chain uses TRBV7-3 and TRBJ2-2; D is unclear. V was shortened by 3 bases and J by 1 base, with 3 bases between the two germline ends. The CDR3 loop spans 13 amino acids. CDR1 SGHTA and CDR2 FQGTGA come from the germline V gene. The DNA for the CDR3 is TGTGCCAGCAGCTTCAGGAACACCGGGGAGCTGTTTTTT. It specifies CASSFRNTGELFF.